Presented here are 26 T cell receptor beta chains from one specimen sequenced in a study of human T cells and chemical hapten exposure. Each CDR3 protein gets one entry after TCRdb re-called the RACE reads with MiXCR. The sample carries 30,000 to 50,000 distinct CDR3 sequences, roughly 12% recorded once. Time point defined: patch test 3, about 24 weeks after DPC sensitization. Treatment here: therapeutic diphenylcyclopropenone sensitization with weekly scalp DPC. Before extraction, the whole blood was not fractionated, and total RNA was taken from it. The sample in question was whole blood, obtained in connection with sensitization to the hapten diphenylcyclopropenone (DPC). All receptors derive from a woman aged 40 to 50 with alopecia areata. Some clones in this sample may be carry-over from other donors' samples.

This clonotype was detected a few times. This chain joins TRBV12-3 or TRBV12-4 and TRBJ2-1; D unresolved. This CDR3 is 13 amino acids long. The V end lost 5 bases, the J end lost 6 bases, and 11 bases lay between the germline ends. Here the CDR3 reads CASSLSEGNEQFF. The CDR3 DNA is TGTGCCAGCAGTCTAAGCGAAGGCAATGAGCAGTTCTTC.

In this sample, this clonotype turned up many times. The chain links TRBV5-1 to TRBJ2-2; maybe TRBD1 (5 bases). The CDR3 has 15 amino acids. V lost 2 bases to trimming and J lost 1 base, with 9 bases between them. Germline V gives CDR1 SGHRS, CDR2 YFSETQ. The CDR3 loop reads CASSFGRENTGELFF. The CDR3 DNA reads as TGCGCCAGCAGCTTTGGCAGGGAGAACACCGGGGAGCTGTTTTTT.

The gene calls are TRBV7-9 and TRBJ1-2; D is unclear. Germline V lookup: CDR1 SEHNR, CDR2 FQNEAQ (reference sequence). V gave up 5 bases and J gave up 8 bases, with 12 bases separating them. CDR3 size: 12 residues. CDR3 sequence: CASSESNAGYTF. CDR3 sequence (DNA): TGTGCCAGCAGCGAATCAAACGCAGGCTACACCTTC.

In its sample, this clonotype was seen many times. CDR3 DNA: TGTGCCAGCAGCACTACCTACGAGCAGTACTTC. Translation gives CASSTTYEQYF. The chain is built from TRBV28 and TRBJ2-7; D gene uncertain. This CDR3 has 11 amino acids. Trimming stripped 6 bases from V and 2 bases from J, with 5 bases between. Germline V gene lookup returns CDR1 MDHEN and CDR2 SYDVKM.

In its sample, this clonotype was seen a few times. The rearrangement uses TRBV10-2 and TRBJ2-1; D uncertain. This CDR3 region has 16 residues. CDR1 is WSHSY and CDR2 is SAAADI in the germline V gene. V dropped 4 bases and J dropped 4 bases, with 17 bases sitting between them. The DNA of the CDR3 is TGCGCCAGCAGTGCTCGGCCCCCAACTGGGTACAATGAGCAGTTCTTC. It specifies CASSARPPTGYNEQFF.

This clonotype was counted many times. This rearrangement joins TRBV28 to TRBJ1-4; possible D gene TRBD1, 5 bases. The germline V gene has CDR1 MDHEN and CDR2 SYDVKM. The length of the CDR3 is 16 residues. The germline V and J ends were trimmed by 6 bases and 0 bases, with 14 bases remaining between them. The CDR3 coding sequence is TGTGCCAGCAGCCGGGGGGGGAATCCAACTAATGAAAAACTGTTTTTT. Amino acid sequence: CASSRGGNPTNEKLFF.

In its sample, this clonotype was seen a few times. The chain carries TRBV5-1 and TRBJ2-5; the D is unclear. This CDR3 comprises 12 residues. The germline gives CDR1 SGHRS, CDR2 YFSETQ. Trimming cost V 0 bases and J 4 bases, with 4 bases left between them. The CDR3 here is CASSLDTETQYF. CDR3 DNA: TGCGCCAGCAGCTTGGATACAGAGACCCAGTACTTC.

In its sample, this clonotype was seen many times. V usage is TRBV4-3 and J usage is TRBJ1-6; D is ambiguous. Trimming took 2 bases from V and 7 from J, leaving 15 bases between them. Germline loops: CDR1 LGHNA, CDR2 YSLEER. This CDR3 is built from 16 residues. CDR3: CASSQYPVVENSPLHF. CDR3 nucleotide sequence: TGCGCCAGCAGCCAATACCCGGTGGTTGAGAATTCACCCCTCCACTTT.

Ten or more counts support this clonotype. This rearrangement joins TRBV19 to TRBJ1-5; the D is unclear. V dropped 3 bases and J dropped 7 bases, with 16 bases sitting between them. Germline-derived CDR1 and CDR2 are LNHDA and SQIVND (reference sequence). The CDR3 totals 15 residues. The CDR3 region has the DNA TGTGCCAGTAGTATGGGCGGCGACCTGGGGCAGCCCCAGCATTTT. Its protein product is CASSMGGDLGQPQHF.

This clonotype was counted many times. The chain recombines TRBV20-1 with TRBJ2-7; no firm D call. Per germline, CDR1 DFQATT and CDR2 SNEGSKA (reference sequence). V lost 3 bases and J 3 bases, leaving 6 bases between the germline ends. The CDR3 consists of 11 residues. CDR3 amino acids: CSARSLYEQYF. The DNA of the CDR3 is TGCAGTGCTAGGAGCCTCTACGAGCAGTACTTC.

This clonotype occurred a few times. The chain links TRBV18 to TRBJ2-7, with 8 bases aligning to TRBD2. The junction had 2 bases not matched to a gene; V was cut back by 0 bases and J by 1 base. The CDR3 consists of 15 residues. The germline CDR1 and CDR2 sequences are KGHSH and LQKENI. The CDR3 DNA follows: TGTGCCAGCTCACCACCGGGACTAGGTTCCTACGAGCAGTACTTC. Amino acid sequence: CASSPPGLGSYEQYF.

The chain's CDR3 is CASSPRGSLNTEAFF. CDR3 in DNA: TGCGCCAGCAGCCCCCGGGGCAGCTTGAACACTGAAGCTTTCTTT. The chain uses TRBV4-1 and TRBJ1-1; D might be TRBD1 (5 bases). The CDR3 length is 15 residues. V lost 4 bases to trimming and J lost 0 bases, with 12 bases between them. The germline V gene encodes CDR1 MGHRA and CDR2 YSYEKL.

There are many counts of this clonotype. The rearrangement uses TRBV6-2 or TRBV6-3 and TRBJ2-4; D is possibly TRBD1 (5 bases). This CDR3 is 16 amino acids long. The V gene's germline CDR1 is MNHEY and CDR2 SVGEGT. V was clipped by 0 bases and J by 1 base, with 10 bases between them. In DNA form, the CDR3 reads TGTGCCAGCAGTTACTCTAGGACACTTGCCAAAAACATTCAGTACTTC. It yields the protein CASSYSRTLAKNIQYF.

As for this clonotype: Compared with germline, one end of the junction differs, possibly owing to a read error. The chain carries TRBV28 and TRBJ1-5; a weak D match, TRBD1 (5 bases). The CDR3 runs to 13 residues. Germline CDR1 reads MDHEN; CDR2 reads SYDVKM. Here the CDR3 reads CAGRVGSNQPQHF. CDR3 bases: TGTGCCGGCAGGGTAGGGAGCAATCAGCCCCAGCATTTT.

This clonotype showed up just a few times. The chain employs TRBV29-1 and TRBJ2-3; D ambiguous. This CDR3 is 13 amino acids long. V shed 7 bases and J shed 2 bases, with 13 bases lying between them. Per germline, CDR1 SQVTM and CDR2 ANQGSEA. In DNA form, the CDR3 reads TGCAGCGGGTCGATAGGAACCACAGATACGCAGTATTTT. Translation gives CSGSIGTTDTQYF.

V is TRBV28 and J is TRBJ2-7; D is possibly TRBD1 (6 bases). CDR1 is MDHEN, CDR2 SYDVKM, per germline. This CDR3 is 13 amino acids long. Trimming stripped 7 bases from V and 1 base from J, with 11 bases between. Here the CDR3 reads CASTPQGSYEQYF. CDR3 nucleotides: TGTGCCAGCACGCCCCAGGGGTCCTACGAGCAGTACTTC.

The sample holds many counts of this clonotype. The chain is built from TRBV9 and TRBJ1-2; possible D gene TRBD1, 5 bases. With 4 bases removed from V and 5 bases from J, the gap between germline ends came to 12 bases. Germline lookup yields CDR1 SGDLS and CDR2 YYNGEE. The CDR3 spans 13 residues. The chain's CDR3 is CASSTPGRYGYTF. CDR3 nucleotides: TGTGCCAGCAGCACACCGGGGCGATATGGCTACACCTTC. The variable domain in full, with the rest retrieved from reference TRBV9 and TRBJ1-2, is DSGVTQTPKHLITATGQRVTLRCSPRSGDLSVYWYQQSLDQGLQFLIQYYNGEERAKGNILERFSAQQFPDLHSELNLSSLELGDSALYFCASSTPGRYGYTFGSGTRLTVV.

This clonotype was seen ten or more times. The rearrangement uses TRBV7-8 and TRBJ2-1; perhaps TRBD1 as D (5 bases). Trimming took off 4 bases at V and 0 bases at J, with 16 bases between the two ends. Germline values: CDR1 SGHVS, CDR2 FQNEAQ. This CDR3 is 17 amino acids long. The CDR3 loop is CASSSPRQTSSYNEQFF. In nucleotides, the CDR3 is TGTGCCAGCAGCTCGCCCCGACAGACGAGCTCCTACAATGAGCAGTTCTTC. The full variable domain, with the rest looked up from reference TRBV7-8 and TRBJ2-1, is GAGVSQSPRYKVAKRGQDVALRCDPISGHVSLFWYQQALGQGPEFLTYFQNEAQLDKSGLPSDRFFAERPEGSVSTLKIQRTQQEDSAVYLCASSSPRQTSSYNEQFFGPGTRLTVL.

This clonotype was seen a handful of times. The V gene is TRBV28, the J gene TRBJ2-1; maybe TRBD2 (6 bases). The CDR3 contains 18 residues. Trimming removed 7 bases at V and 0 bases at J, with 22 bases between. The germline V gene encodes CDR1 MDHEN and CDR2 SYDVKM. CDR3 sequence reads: CASKLRSSAPSSYNEQFF. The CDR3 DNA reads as TGTGCCAGCAAGTTAAGGTCTAGCGCCCCGAGCTCCTACAATGAGCAGTTCTTC.

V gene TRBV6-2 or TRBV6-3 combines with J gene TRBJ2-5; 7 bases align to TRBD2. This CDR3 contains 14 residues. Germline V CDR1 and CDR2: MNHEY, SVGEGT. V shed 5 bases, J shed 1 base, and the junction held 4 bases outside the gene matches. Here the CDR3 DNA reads TGTGCCAGCAGTCCACGGACTAGCCAAGAGACCCAGTACTTC. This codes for CASSPRTSQETQYF.

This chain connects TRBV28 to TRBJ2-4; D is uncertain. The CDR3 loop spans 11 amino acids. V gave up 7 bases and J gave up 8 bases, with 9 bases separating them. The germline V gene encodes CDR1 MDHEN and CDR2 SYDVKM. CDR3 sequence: CASTNGYIQYF. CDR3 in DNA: TGTGCCAGCACCAACGGCTACATTCAGTACTTC.

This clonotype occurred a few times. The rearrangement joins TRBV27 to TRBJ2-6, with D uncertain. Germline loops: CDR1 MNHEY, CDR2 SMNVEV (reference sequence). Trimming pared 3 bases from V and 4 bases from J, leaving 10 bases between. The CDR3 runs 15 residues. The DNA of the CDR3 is TGTGCCAGCAGTTTTTGGGGTCCCGGGGCCAACGTCCTGACTTTC. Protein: CASSFWGPGANVLTF.

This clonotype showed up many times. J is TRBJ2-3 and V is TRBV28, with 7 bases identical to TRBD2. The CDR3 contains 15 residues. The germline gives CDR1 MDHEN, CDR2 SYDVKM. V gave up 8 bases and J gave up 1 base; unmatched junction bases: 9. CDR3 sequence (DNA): TGTGCCAGCGGCAGACTAGCAGGAGGCACAGATACGCAGTATTTT. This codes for CASGRLAGGTDTQYF.

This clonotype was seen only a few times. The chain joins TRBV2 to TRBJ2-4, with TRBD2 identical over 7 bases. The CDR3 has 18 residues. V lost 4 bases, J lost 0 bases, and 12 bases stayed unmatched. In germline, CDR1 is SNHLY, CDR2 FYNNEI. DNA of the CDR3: TGTGCCAGCAGTGTATTAGTTGTTGGGGAGGGAGCCAAAAACATTCAGTACTTC. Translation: CASSVLVVGEGAKNIQYF.

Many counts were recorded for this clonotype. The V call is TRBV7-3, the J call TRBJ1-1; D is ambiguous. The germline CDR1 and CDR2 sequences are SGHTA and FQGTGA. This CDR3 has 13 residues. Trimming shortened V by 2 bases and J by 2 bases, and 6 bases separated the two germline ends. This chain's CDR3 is CASSLSANTEAFF. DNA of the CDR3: TGTGCCAGCAGCTTATCAGCCAACACTGAAGCTTTCTTT.

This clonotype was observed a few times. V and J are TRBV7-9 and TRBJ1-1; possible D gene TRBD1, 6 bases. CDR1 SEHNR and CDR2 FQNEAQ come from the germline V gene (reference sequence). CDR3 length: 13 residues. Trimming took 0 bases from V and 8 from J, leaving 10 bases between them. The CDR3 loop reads CASSLAGQAEAFF. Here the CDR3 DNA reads TGTGCCAGCAGCTTAGCGGGACAAGCCGAAGCTTTCTTT.